This TCR beta chain emerged from a study of OX40 agonist ivuxolimab in advanced cancers. Study overall: The drug used for patients, ivuxolimab, was an agonistic anti-OX40 (CD134) antibody. Patients received intravenous ivuxolimab every 2 weeks at 0.01 to 10 mg/kg. Study-wide results and limits: Low levels of normalized T-cell clonal expansion also appeared in some nonresponders.

Notes on this clone: What it recognizes is unknown.

Looked up from germline, CDR1 is MNHNY and CDR2 is SVGAGI (reference sequence). Trimming removed 5 bases from V and 10 bases from J; junction bases left unmatched: 9. The CDR3 is made up of 13 amino acids. Assay used: immunoSEQ multiplex PCR; TCRdb lists only in-frame clones, some missing. The sample yields fewer than 80,000 clones, approximately 90% seen once. The sample consisted of CD4+ or CD8+ T cells sorted from blood, taken in a trial of the OX40 agonist ivuxolimab. The chain uses TRBV6-6 and TRBJ1-2; 8 nucleotides match TRBD1. This clonotype was obtained from an adult with an advanced solid tumor such as melanoma, head and neck, liver or kidney cancer. For the CDR3, the DNA is TGTGCCAGCAGTCCCCTGACAGGGGATCTCTACACCTTC. Its protein is CASSPLTGDLYTF.